A single T cell receptor (beta chain) is shown here with its context. The antigen remains unidentified. These data belong to a study of CD8 T cells in ankylosing spondylitis. Points from the study as a whole: Apparently characteristic of ankylosing spondylitis blood was a TCR beta motif (roughly 8 highly homologous variants). Reactive arthritis synovial fluid and blood were previously reported to contain some motif variants. Clones linked to disease were reported to show significant enrichment in matched ankylosing spondylitis synovial fluid.

V gave up 6 bases and J gave up 3 bases, with 4 bases separating them. CDR1 is ENHRY, CDR2 SYGVKD, per germline. The CDR3 totals 11 residues. TCRdb reprocessed the 5' RACE reads via MiXCR and lists one record per CDR3 protein. Seen here are fewer than 400,000 distinct CDR3 sequences, about 15% observed once, and the top ten hold roughly 1.1%. The clonotype originates from a male donor with ankylosing spondylitis or in good health (not recorded which). The sample comprised blood, either unsorted or a sorted T cell fraction (not recorded which). V is TRBV10-3 and J is TRBJ2-3; no definite D call. In nucleotides, the CDR3 is TGTGCCATCAGGTTGACAGATACGCAGTATTTT. It specifies CAIRLTDTQYF.